This TCR beta chain was captured in a study of T cell clones after liver transplantation. Some clones are missing from TCRdb's copy, which holds only in-frame ones; the method was immunoSEQ multiplex PCR. The sample carries 45,000 to 55,000 clones, approximately 88% recorded once. This material consisted of CD4+ T cells from blood, taken before liver transplant. The receptor was isolated from a human donor who received a liver transplant.

The CDR3: CAWSWRNEQFF. The CDR3 DNA reads TGTGCCTGGAGTTGGAGAAATGAGCAGTTCTTC. The rearrangement uses TRBV30 and TRBJ2-1; D not resolved. CDR3 length equals 11 residues. Germline CDR1 is GTSNPN and CDR2 is SVGIG (reference sequence). V lost 2 bases, J lost 7 bases, and 6 bases lay in between.